This paragraph covers one T cell receptor beta chain sequence. This clonotype was seen a handful of times. Its antigen target is currently unknown. Per-base quality was not reported, and no clone a single base away is much larger than it. The CDR3 starts with the cysteine, ends with the phenylalanine, and has 19 residues. The sequence is cut down to CDR3 DNA, 57 bases in frame from base 1. Reading the germline V gene gives CDR1 LGHNA and CDR2 YNFKEQ. Trimming costs V 5 bases and J 0 bases, and their ends lie 24 bases apart. Library prep was done by RT-PCR. Instrument used: Illumina HiSeq 2500. In TCRdb, the public reads were trimmed at Q25 with fastp and aligned with MiXCR, with productive beta chains retained. Rows are combined by CDR3 protein, so each entry shows the most common genes and DNA. The sample table lists about 190,000 distinct CDR3 sequences, around an eighth of them with a count of one. The leading ten clones occupy 26% of the sample.

The data derive from a study of response to subunit inactivated influenza vaccine (dated by TCRdb to between 2017 and 2018). As for the study more broadly: The study used deep quantitative T cell receptor repertoire profiling to track responses to a trivalent subunit inactivated influenza vaccine.

Study-wide findings and limitations: It was suggested by the authors that each seasonal influenza vaccination may recruit only a limited number of new T cells.

This material consisted of CD8+ T cells sorted from PBMCs, taken 5 to 6 days after vaccination. The chain is assembled from TRBV4-2 and TRBJ2-3, with the D gene uncertain. This TCR was sampled from a man over 45 who received an inactivated influenza vaccine. Donor details come from another sample of the same person, matched by shared clones. The nucleotide sequence is given as TGTGCCAGCAGCGCCTACGCGGCTACCACCGCCAAGAGCACAGATACGCAGTATTTT. It translates to CASSAYAATTAKSTDTQYF.